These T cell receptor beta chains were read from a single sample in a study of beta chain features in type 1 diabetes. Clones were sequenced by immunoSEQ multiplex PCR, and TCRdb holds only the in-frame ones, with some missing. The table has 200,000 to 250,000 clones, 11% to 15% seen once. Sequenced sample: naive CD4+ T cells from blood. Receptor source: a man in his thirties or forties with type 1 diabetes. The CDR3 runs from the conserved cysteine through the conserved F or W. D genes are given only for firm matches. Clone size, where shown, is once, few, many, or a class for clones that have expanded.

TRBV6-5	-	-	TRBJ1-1	TGTGCCAGCAGTTCCCCCAGGGAGAACACTGAAGCTTTCTTT	CASSSPRENTEAFF
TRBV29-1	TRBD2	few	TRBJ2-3	TGCAGCGCCAGCCTGGCGGGAGGGGCGTATTTT	CSASLAGGAYF
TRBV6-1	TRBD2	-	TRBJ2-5	TGTGCCGCGGGGGACTTTTGGGGGGAGACCCAGTACTTC	CAAGDFWGETQYF
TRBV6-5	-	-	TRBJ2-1	TGTGCCAGCAGCGGACAGCGGGGTTTATACAATGAGCAGTTCTTC	CASSGQRGLYNEQFF
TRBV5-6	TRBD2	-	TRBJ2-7	TGTGCCAGCAGCTTGGATGCTAGCGGGAGTTACGAGCAGTACTTC	CASSLDASGSYEQYF
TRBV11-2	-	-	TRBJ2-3	TGTGCCAGCAGCTCACGGGATACGCAGTATTTT	CASSSRDTQYF
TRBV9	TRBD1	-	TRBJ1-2	TGTGCCAGCAGCACCCAGACAGGGACTAACTATGGCTACACCTTC	CASSTQTGTNYGYTF
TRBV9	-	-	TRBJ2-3	TGTGCCAGCAGCCTCATTGGGGCTAGCACAGATACGCAGTATTTT	CASSLIGASTDTQYF
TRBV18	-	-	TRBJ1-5	TGTGCCAGCTCACCGGGGCAGGGCCCTCAGCCCCAGCATTTT	CASSPGQGPQPQHF
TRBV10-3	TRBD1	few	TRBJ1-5	TGTGCCATCAGTGGACAGGGGGGAGGTCAGCCCCAGCATTTT	CAISGQGGGQPQHF
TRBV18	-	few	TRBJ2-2	TGTGCCAGCTCACCACCGTCCGCCGGGGAGCTGTTTTTT	CASSPPSAGELFF
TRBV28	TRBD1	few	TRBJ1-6	TGTGCCAGCAGTCCACGGGACAGATATAATTCACCCCTCCACTTT	CASSPRDRYNSPLHF
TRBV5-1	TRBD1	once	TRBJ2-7	TGCGCCAGCAGGGCCGGGACAGGGAATTACGAGCAGTACTTC	CASRAGTGNYEQYF
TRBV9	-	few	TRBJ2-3	TGTGCCAGCACCCGTCAGGGTTGGGGAGATACGCAGTATTTT	CASTRQGWGDTQYF
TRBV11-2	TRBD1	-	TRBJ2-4	TGTGCCAGCAGCTTTGTCCCGGGACAGGGAAACATTCAGTACTTC	CASSFVPGQGNIQYF
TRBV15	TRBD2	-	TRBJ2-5	TGTGCCACCAGTCAGACTAGCGGGGGGGAGCAAGAGACCCAGTACTTC	CATSQTSGGEQETQYF
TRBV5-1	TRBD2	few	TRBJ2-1	TGCGCCAGCAGCGCTACGGGTACTAGCGGATACAATGAGCAGTTCTTC	CASSATGTSGYNEQFF
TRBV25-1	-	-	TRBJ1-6	TGTGCCAGCGGGACGGGGGGTTCACCCCTCCACTTT	CASGTGGSPLHF
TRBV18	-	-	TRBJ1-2	TGTGCCAGCTCCCAGGACACTGACTATGGCTACACCTTC	CASSQDTDYGYTF
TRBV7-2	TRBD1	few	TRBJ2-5	TGTGCCAGCAGCCCGGACAGGGGCGAGACCCAGTACTTC	CASSPDRGETQYF
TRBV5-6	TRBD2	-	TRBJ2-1	TGTGCCAGCAGCGCAGTACTAGCGGGGGGCCCCTCCTACAATGAGCAGTTCTTC	CASSAVLAGGPSYNEQFF
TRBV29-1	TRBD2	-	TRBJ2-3	TGCAGCGGACTAGCGGGAACAGATACGCAGTATTTT	CSGLAGTDTQYF
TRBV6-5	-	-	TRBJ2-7	TGTGCCAGCAGTTACTCGGACAGAGCCTACGAGCAGTACTTC	CASSYSDRAYEQYF
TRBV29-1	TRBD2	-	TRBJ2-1	TGCAGCGTTAGATCTAGCGGGGCAAGCTCCTACAATGAGCAGTTCTTC	CSVRSSGASSYNEQFF
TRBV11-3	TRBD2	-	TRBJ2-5	TGTGCCAGCAGCGCGGGACTAGCTGGAGAGACCCAGTACTTC	CASSAGLAGETQYF
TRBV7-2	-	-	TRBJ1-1	TGTGCCAGCAGCTTAGGAAGAGCATTGAACACTGAAGCTTTCTTT	CASSLGRALNTEAFF
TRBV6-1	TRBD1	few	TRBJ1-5	TGTGCCAGCAGTGAATGGTCAGGGGGAACGAGCAATCAGCCCCAGCATTTT	CASSEWSGGTSNQPQHF
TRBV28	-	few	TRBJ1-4	TGTGCCAGCAGCCCCAGTGAAAAACTGTTTTTT	CASSPSEKLFF
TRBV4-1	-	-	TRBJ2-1	TGCGCCAGCAGCCAACCTACTGGACGGGGATCCTACAATGAGCAGTTCTTC	CASSQPTGRGSYNEQFF
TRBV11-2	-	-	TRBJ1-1	TGTGCCAGCAGCTTACAGGGGTATGAAGCTTTCTTT	CASSLQGYEAFF
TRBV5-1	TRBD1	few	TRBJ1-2	TGCGCCAGCAGCACCCCGACAGGGTCTGGCTACACCTTC	CASSTPTGSGYTF
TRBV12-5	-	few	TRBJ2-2	TGTGCTAGTGGTTTGGGACAGGCGAACACCGGGGAGCTGTTTTTT	CASGLGQANTGELFF
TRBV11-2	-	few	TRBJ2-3	TGTGCCAGCAGCTTAGCGCTAGAAGGAGCAGATACGCAGTATTTT	CASSLALEGADTQYF
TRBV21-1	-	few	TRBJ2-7	TGTGCCAGCAGCAAGGAAGCGGGAGCCTTC	CASSKEAGAF
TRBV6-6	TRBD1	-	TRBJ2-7	TGTGCCAGCACTCTTGCACAGGGGACCTACGAGCAGTACTTC	CASTLAQGTYEQYF
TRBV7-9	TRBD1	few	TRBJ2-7	TGTGCCAGCAGCTTAGGACAGGGGTTCTACGAGCAGTACTTC	CASSLGQGFYEQYF
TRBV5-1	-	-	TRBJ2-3	TGCGCCAGCAGCTTGAGTTTCGCAGGAGGGTCCACAGATACGCAGTATTTT	CASSLSFAGGSTDTQYF
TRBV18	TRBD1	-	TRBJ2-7	TGTGCCAGCTCACTCCGCGATTCCAGGGGGCGCCCCTACGAGCAGTACTTC	CASSLRDSRGRPYEQYF
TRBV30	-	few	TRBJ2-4	TGTGCCTGGACGGGGTGGGATATAGCCAAAAACATTCAGTACTTC	CAWTGWDIAKNIQYF
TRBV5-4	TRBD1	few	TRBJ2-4	TGTGCCAGCAGCCTAGGACAGGCAAAAAACATTCAGTACTTC	CASSLGQAKNIQYF
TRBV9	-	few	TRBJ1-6	TGTGCCAGCAGCGTAGGGTCTATCGATTCACCCCTCCACTTT	CASSVGSIDSPLHF
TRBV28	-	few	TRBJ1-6	TGTGCCAGCAGTTTAGGAGGAGGGCAGGGAAGCTCACCCCTCCACTTT	CASSLGGGQGSSPLHF
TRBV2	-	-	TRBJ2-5	TGTGCCAGCAGTGAAGACCGCAGCCAAGAGACCCAGTACTTC	CASSEDRSQETQYF
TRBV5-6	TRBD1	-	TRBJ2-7	TGTGCCAGCAGCCTACCGGGACAGGGACCCTACGAGCAGTACTTC	CASSLPGQGPYEQYF
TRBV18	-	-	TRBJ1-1	TGTGCCAGCTCACCAGGCAGTGGGGAGCCCGTCGCTTTCTTT	CASSPGSGEPVAFF
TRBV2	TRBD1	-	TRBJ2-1	TGTGCCAGCAGTCCGGACAGGGGTACCTACAATGAGCAGTTCTTC	CASSPDRGTYNEQFF
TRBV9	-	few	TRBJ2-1	TGTGCCAGCAGCGTAGACCGATGGGGCAGCTCCTACAATGAGCAGTTCTTC	CASSVDRWGSSYNEQFF
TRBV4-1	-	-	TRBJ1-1	TGCGCCAGCAGGCAAGACAGGCTGAACACTGAAGCTTTCTTT	CASRQDRLNTEAFF
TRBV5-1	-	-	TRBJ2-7	TGCGCCAGCAGACAGGGTTCCTACGAGCAGTACTTC	CASRQGSYEQYF
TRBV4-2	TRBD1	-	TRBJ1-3	TGTGCCAGCAGCCAAGACAGGGGGCCAGGAAACACCATATATTTT	CASSQDRGPGNTIYF
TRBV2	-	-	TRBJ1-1	TGTGCCAGCAGTGAATCCTTCGGAGGTGAAGCTTTCTTT	CASSESFGGEAFF
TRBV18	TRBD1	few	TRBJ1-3	TGTGCCAGCTCGACCTCAGACAGGGGCTCTGGAAACACCATATATTTT	CASSTSDRGSGNTIYF
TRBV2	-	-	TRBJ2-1	TGTGCCAGCAGTGCAGGTCAGCAGCAGTTCTTC	CASSAGQQQFF
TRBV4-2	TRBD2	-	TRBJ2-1	TGTGCCAGCAGCCTCAGACTAGCGGGAGGGCCAACGAACAATGAGCAGTTCTTC	CASSLRLAGGPTNNEQFF